The 27 T cell receptor beta chains presented below share a single source sample, sequenced in a study of T cell responses to AZD1222 COVID-19 vaccine. The protocol was immunoSEQ multiplex PCR, while the TCRdb copy is restricted to in-frame clones and leaves out a portion. Here the sample spans some 100,000 clones, about 87% being singletons. This material consisted of peripheral blood, taken on day 0 of MenACWY control vaccination. These receptor sequences come from an adult in good health.

The J gene is TRBJ1-2, the V gene TRBV18; tentatively, D is TRBD1 (6 bases). The CDR3 covers 14 residues. Trimming took 2 bases from V and 8 from J, leaving 15 bases between them. Germline values: CDR1 KGHSH, CDR2 LQKENI. The CDR3 sequence is CASSPKSRGEGYTF. The CDR3 DNA reads TGTGCCAGCTCACCAAAAAGCAGGGGTGAGGGCTACACCTTC.

The gene calls are TRBV30 and TRBJ1-4; D gene uncertain. Germline assignment: CDR1 GTSNPN and CDR2 SVGIG (reference sequence). CDR3 length: 13 amino acids. The V and J ends lost 0 bases and 3 bases respectively, with 5 bases between them. CDR3 region: CAWSVQSNEKLFF. The CDR3 DNA sequence: TGTGCCTGGAGTGTACAGTCTAATGAAAAACTGTTTTTT. The variable domain in full, with the rest retrieved from reference TRBV30 and TRBJ1-4, is SQTIHQWPATLVQPVGSPLSLECTVEGTSNPNLYWYRQAAGRGLQLLFYSVGIGQISSEVPQNLSASRPQDRQFILSSKKLLLSDSGFYLCAWSVQSNEKLFFGSGTQLSVL.

This clone was recorded a few times. The V and J genes are TRBV7-9 and TRBJ2-1; D not certain. From germline, CDR1 is SEHNR and CDR2 FQNEAQ (reference sequence). This CDR3 is 12 amino acids long. Trimming cost V 2 bases and J 7 bases, with 6 bases left between them. The CDR3 sequence: CASSLWVNEQFF. In DNA, the CDR3 is TGTGCCAGCAGCTTATGGGTGAATGAGCAGTTCTTC.

The CDR3 loop is CASSEGPTRSYEQYF. CDR3 nucleotides: TGTGCCAGCAGCGAAGGCCCCACCCGCTCCTACGAGCAGTACTTC. The chain employs TRBV3-1 (or the pseudogene TRBV3-2) and TRBJ2-7, with unresolved D. V was shortened by 5 bases and J by 0 bases, with 14 bases between the two germline ends. The germline V gene encodes CDR1 LGHDT and CDR2 YNNKEL (reference sequence). The CDR3 has 15 residues.

This sequence joins TRBV6-5 and TRBJ1-5, with 9 bases identical to TRBD1. The CDR3 consists of 15 residues. Germline loops: CDR1 MNHEY, CDR2 SVGAGI. Losses at the gene ends were 6 bases for V and 1 base for J; bases not matched to a gene: 4. The CDR3 DNA is TGTGCCAGCAGGGGACAGGGAGTAAGCAATCAGCCCCAGCATTTT. This encodes CASRGQGVSNQPQHF.

The chain links TRBV27 to TRBJ2-1; D uncertain. The germline CDR1 and CDR2 sequences are MNHEY and SMNVEV (reference sequence). The CDR3 contains 14 residues. V lost 2 bases to trimming and J lost 2 bases, with 7 bases between them. The CDR3: CASSLEPAYNEQFF. CDR3 DNA sequence: TGTGCCAGCAGTTTAGAGCCCGCCTACAATGAGCAGTTCTTC.

This sequence joins TRBV6-1 and TRBJ1-2; 7 bases are shared with TRBD1. With 1 base clipped from V and 4 bases from J, the junction kept 6 bases outside the gene matches. Germline CDR1 reads MNHNS; CDR2 reads SASEGT. The CDR3 extends over 15 amino acids. The DNA for the CDR3 is TGTGCCAGCAGTGAAGGAGGGACAGTAATCTATGGCTACACCTTC. This translates into CASSEGGTVIYGYTF.

The chain carries TRBV12-3 or TRBV12-4 and TRBJ2-7, with 8 bases fitting TRBD1. The CDR3 has 12 residues. V gave up 6 bases and J gave up 6 bases; unmatched junction bases: 4. CDR3 region: CASSSDRGEQYF. The CDR3, as DNA: TGTGCCAGCAGCTCAGACAGGGGCGAGCAGTACTTC.

Here the CDR3 DNA reads TGTGCCACCAGAGACTGTACCTCTCAGGACAGGGATGTAGAGACCCAGTACTTC. Residues: CATRDCTSQDRDVETQYF. The chain couples TRBV24-1 to TRBJ2-5; 8 nucleotides agree with TRBD1. There are 18 residues in the CDR3. Germline CDR1 KGHDR, CDR2 SFDVKD. V shed 7 bases, J shed 4 bases, and the junction held 19 bases outside the gene matches.

J is TRBJ1-1 and V is TRBV28; 9 nucleotides agree with TRBD1. Germline V gene data show CDR1 as MDHEN and CDR2 as SYDVKM. The CDR3 is 15 amino acids. The junction had 11 bases not matched to a gene; V was cut back by 1 base and J by 11 bases. CDR3 amino acids: CASSLSGQGTVGAFF. The CDR3 nucleotides read TGTGCCAGCAGTTTATCGGGACAGGGCACGGTGGGTGCTTTCTTT.

This clone was counted once. The gene calls are TRBV7-9 and TRBJ2-2; 9 bases are shared with TRBD1. The CDR3 consists of 15 residues. CDR1 and CDR2 (germline): SEHNR, FQNEAQ (reference sequence). V was clipped by 5 bases and J by 4 bases; unmatched bases: 5. The CDR3 reads CASSLDRGGTGELFF. Here the CDR3 DNA reads TGTGCCAGCAGCCTCGACAGGGGGGGCACCGGGGAGCTGTTTTTT.

This chain links TRBV7-6 with TRBJ2-1, with 8 bases that match TRBD1. The J segment lost 8 bases and the V segment lost 5 bases, leaving 8 bases of the junction unmatched. The CDR3 runs to 14 residues. Germline CDR1 reads SGHVS; CDR2 reads FNYEAQ. The CDR3 reads CASSTGQGSDEQFF. CDR3 sequence (DNA): TGTGCCAGCAGCACTGGACAGGGTTCGGATGAGCAGTTCTTC.

This clone was seen a handful of times. The chain uses TRBV14 and TRBJ1-1; D ambiguous. CDR1 SGHDN and CDR2 FVKESK come from the germline V gene. The CDR3 is 13 amino acids. The V and J ends lost 4 bases and 1 base respectively, with 7 bases between them. The CDR3 spells CASSRPQNTEAFF. Written as DNA, the CDR3 is TGTGCCAGCAGCCGTCCACAGAACACTGAAGCTTTCTTT.

As DNA, the CDR3 is TGTGCCAGCAGCCCAAGCTGGACTAGCGGGGCCAACAATGAGCAGTTCTTC. Its translation is CASSPSWTSGANNEQFF. V gene TRBV4-2 combines with J gene TRBJ2-1, with TRBD2 matching over 12 bases. This CDR3 comprises 17 residues. Germline values: CDR1 LGHNA, CDR2 YNFKEQ. J lost 5 bases, V lost 4 bases, and 9 bases had no gene match.

This sequence joins TRBV6-5 and TRBJ1-2; 8 bases are shared with TRBD1. Germline trimming cut 6 bases from V and 4 bases from J; bases unmatched to any gene: 7. CDR1 and CDR2 (germline): MNHEY, SVGAGI. CDR3 length: 14 residues. CDR3 in amino acids: CASSLQGEGYGYTF. CDR3 DNA: TGTGCCAGCAGCCTACAGGGGGAAGGCTATGGCTACACCTTC.

This chain links TRBV11-3 with TRBJ1-1, with D tentatively TRBD1 (5 bases). Germline V gene lookup returns CDR1 SGHNT and CDR2 YENEEA. CDR3 length equals 12 residues. Trimming removed 3 bases at V and 7 bases at J, with 9 bases between. Here the CDR3 reads CASSFFGGEAFF. DNA of the CDR3: TGTGCCAGCAGCTTTTTCGGGGGTGAAGCTTTCTTT.

The CDR3 loop is CSVGPGGGYEQYF. The CDR3 DNA follows: TGCAGCGTTGGCCCAGGGGGCGGCTACGAGCAGTACTTC. V and J are TRBV29-1 and TRBJ2-7; 8 bases match TRBD1. The CDR3 length is 13 residues. Germline-derived CDR1 and CDR2 are SQVTM and ANQGSEA. V was clipped by 4 bases and J by 3 bases; unmatched bases: 5.

This chain uses TRBV5-1 with TRBJ1-2, with a tentative D call TRBD1 (5 bases). The CDR3 has 14 residues. CDR1 is SGHRS, CDR2 YFSETQ, per germline. V was trimmed by 5 bases and J by 1 base, leaving 12 bases between them. Written as DNA, the CDR3 is TGCGCCAGCAGGGATCTAGGGGTTAACTATGGCTACACCTTC. Translation: CASRDLGVNYGYTF.

The chain recombines TRBV6-5 with TRBJ2-2; D remains ambiguous. V was cut by 5 bases and J by 8 bases, with 15 bases left in between. The CDR3 is 14 residues long. Germline V gene data show CDR1 as MNHEY and CDR2 as SVGAGI. In nucleotides, the CDR3 is TGTGCCAGCAGTATATACCAATTGGGGGGGGAGCTGTTTTTT. This translates into CASSIYQLGGELFF.

The chain couples TRBV3-1 (or the pseudogene TRBV3-2) to TRBJ2-3; D gene ambiguous. Trimming cost V 5 bases and J 0 bases, with 9 bases left between them. The CDR3 loop spans 14 amino acids. Germline lookup yields CDR1 LGHDT and CDR2 YNNKEL (reference sequence). The CDR3 DNA reads as TGTGCCAGCAGCTCCGCCCGAAGCACAGATACGCAGTATTTT. Encoded protein: CASSSARSTDTQYF.

The chain uses TRBV7-9 and TRBJ1-1; D gene unclear. CDR1 and CDR2 (germline): SEHNR, FQNEAQ (reference sequence). This CDR3 has 14 residues. V was shortened by 1 base and J by 5 bases, with 11 bases between the two germline ends. DNA for the CDR3: TGTGCCAGCAGCTTAGTAGGAGGCTGGACTGAAGCTTTCTTT. Its translation: CASSLVGGWTEAFF.

This chain connects TRBV2 to TRBJ1-5; 8 bases agree with TRBD1. The CDR3 loop spans 16 amino acids. CDR1 and CDR2 from the germline V gene are SNHLY and FYNNEI. The trim removed 4 bases at V and 3 bases at J, leaving 8 bases unmatched. The CDR3: CASSGQGARFNQPQHF. In nucleotides, the CDR3 is TGTGCCAGCAGTGGGCAGGGGGCGCGATTCAATCAGCCCCAGCATTTT.

The J gene is TRBJ2-1, the V gene TRBV6-2 or TRBV6-3, with TRBD2 matching 10 bases. V shed 2 bases and J 10 bases; nucleotides not matched to a gene: 2. Germline lookup yields CDR1 MNHEY and CDR2 SVGEGT. This CDR3 is built from 13 residues. The CDR3 nucleotides read TGTGCCAGCAGTTACACGGGACTAGCGGAGCAGTTCTTC. This sequence encodes CASSYTGLAEQFF.

The chain uses TRBV3-1 (or the pseudogene TRBV3-2) and TRBJ2-1; 7 bases align to TRBD2. The CDR3 runs to 12 residues. Germline CDR1 LGHDT, CDR2 YNNKEL (reference sequence). Unmatched junction bases numbered 5, after V lost 1 base and J lost 14 bases. The CDR3 loop reads CASSQGAGEEFF. The DNA for the CDR3 is TGTGCCAGCAGCCAAGGGGCGGGAGAGGAGTTCTTC.

The chain carries TRBV5-1 and TRBJ1-2; no clear D gene. The length of the CDR3 is 13 residues. Germline V CDR1 and CDR2: SGHRS, YFSETQ. Trimming left V 0 bases short and J 5 bases short, with 8 bases between. The CDR3 coding sequence is TGCGCCAGCAGCTTGGAACCAGAGTATGGCTACACCTTC. Translation gives CASSLEPEYGYTF.

The chain is built from TRBV15 and TRBJ2-7; 10 nucleotides line up with TRBD2. Losses at the gene ends were 1 base for V and 3 bases for J; bases not matched to a gene: 3. From germline, CDR1 is LNHNV and CDR2 YYDKDF (reference sequence). The CDR3 length is 15 residues. The CDR3 is CATSRVVAGGYEQYF. The CDR3 nucleotides read TGTGCCACCAGCAGAGTCGTAGCGGGAGGCTACGAGCAGTACTTC. Looking up the rest from reference TRBV15 and TRBJ2-7 gives the full variable domain: DAMVIQNPRYQVTQFGKPVTLSCSQTLNHNVMYWYQQKSSQAPKLLFHYYDKDFNNEADTPDNFQSRRPNTSFCFLDIRSPGLGDTAMYLCATSRVVAGGYEQYFGPGTRLTVT.

This clone came up once. V usage is TRBV15 and J usage is TRBJ2-3, with D tentatively TRBD1 or TRBD2 (5 bases each). This CDR3 region has 10 residues. The germline V gene encodes CDR1 LNHNV and CDR2 YYDKDF (reference sequence). V was shortened by 5 bases and J by 8 bases, with 5 bases between the two germline ends. The CDR3 region is CATSGGTQYF. The CDR3, as DNA: TGTGCCACCAGCGGGGGTACGCAGTATTTT.